What follows are 27 T cell receptor beta chains derived from one specimen sequenced in a study of CD8+ T cells in alopecia areata. Investigators isolated RNA and reverse transcribed it into cDNA to act as the sequencing template. Here immunoSEQ multiplex PCR was the method, and the copy in TCRdb shows in-frame clones only, minus some. The sample consists of some 20,000 clones, 60% to 70% of them appearing once. The authors sorted CD4+ cells into CD25+CD127- cells for several patients. Sequences were obtained from CD4+ Tregs sorted from blood. Every receptor here comes from a human donor with alopecia areata.

This clone was seen a few times. The gene calls are TRBV7-3 and TRBJ1-1; D perhaps matches TRBD1 (5 bases). The CDR3 contains 13 residues. Germline V gene sequence: CDR1 SGHTA, CDR2 FQGTGA. Trimming took 5 bases from V and 5 from J, leaving 12 bases between them. This CDR3 reads CASSARGGTEAFF. CDR3 nucleotide sequence: TGTGCCAGCAGCGCCCGCGGGGGGACTGAAGCTTTCTTT.

The V call is TRBV27, the J call TRBJ1-2; D not certain. The V end lost 3 bases, the J end lost 6 bases, and 14 bases lay between the germline ends. This CDR3 contains 14 residues. Germline loops: CDR1 MNHEY, CDR2 SMNVEV (reference sequence). This CDR3 reads CASSFQAGSNGYTF. The CDR3 DNA follows: TGTGCCAGCAGTTTTCAAGCGGGTTCGAATGGCTACACCTTC.

This clone came up a few times. This rearrangement joins TRBV6-6 to TRBJ2-1; TRBD2 is a possible D gene (5 bases). Germline CDR1 and CDR2: MNHNY and SVGAGI (reference sequence). V was shortened by 4 bases and J by 2 bases, with 15 bases between the two germline ends. There are 16 residues in the CDR3. CDR3 DNA sequence: TGTGCCAGCAGTTTCCTCCGGGGTCCTACCTACAATGAGCAGTTCTTC. Encoded protein: CASSFLRGPTYNEQFF.

J is TRBJ1-2 and V is TRBV5-1; D is undetermined. This CDR3 comprises 13 residues. V lost 4 bases and J 8 bases, leaving 15 bases between the germline ends. The germline V gene encodes CDR1 SGHRS and CDR2 YFSETQ. The CDR3 region has the DNA TGCGCCAGCAGCCCGGCACCAAACGGCGGCTACACCTTC. Protein sequence: CASSPAPNGGYTF.

This rearrangement joins TRBV7-2 to TRBJ2-3, with no clear D. Trimming took 5 bases from V and 2 from J, leaving 5 bases between them. The CDR3 spans 12 residues. The germline V gene encodes CDR1 SGHTA and CDR2 FQGNSA. This CDR3 reads CASSTYTDTQYF. CDR3 DNA sequence: TGTGCCAGCAGCACTTACACAGATACGCAGTATTTT.

The chain has TRBV29-1 and TRBJ2-3, with no clear D. This CDR3 has 14 residues. The V gene's germline CDR1 is SQVTM and CDR2 ANQGSEA. With 3 bases removed from V and 2 bases from J, the gap between germline ends came to 12 bases. The DNA of the CDR3 is TGCAGCGTTGAGGTAGCCCTCCTCACAGATACGCAGTATTTT. Encoded protein: CSVEVALLTDTQYF.

The chain carries TRBV6-6 and TRBJ2-4, with D perhaps TRBD2 (6 bases). There are 15 residues in the CDR3. Germline CDR1 is MNHNY and CDR2 is SVGAGI (reference sequence). V lost 5 bases and J 3 bases, leaving 14 bases between the germline ends. The CDR3 region is CASSATGVVKNIQYF. DNA of the CDR3: TGTGCCAGCAGTGCAACGGGGGTCGTCAAAAACATTCAGTACTTC.

This clone was picked up a small number of times. The rearrangement links TRBV4-1 to TRBJ1-4, with D unclear. V gave up 2 bases and J gave up 8 bases, with 9 bases separating them. CDR1 MGHRA and CDR2 YSYEKL come from the germline V gene. There are 13 residues in the CDR3. This CDR3 reads CASSQMRSEKLFF. CDR3 coding DNA: TGCGCCAGCAGCCAAATGAGGAGCGAAAAACTGTTTTTT.

The chain has TRBV6-6 and TRBJ2-3; no firm D call. Trimming took 7 bases from V and 6 from J, leaving 23 bases between them. This CDR3 has 16 residues. Germline CDR1 reads MNHNY; CDR2 reads SVGAGI (reference sequence). The CDR3 DNA follows: TGTGCCAGCATGGTCGTACTGGGGATGGGTTTGGATACGCAGTATTTT. As protein: CASMVVLGMGLDTQYF.

This rearrangement joins TRBV7-2 to TRBJ2-3; no reliable D call. Germline CDR1 and CDR2: SGHTA and FQGNSA. The CDR3 contains 15 residues. V dropped 6 bases and J dropped 3 bases, with 16 bases sitting between them. As DNA, the CDR3 is TGTGCCAGCAGTTCTAGGTCCCAGAAGACAGATACGCAGTATTTT. Amino acids: CASSSRSQKTDTQYF.

This clone has a single count. The chain couples TRBV4-3 to TRBJ2-3; 8 positions match TRBD1. V lost 3 bases, J lost 2 bases, and 7 bases stayed unmatched. Germline CDR1 and CDR2: LGHNA and YSLEER. The CDR3 consists of 16 residues. CDR3 protein: CASSHQTGEYTDTQYF. The CDR3 bases are TGCGCCAGCAGCCACCAGACAGGGGAATACACAGATACGCAGTATTTT.

This clone was seen only a few times. This CDR3 is CASSGTGTDYEQYF. The CDR3 DNA reads as TGTGCCAGCAGCGGAACCGGGACAGACTACGAGCAGTACTTC. J is TRBJ2-7 and V is TRBV11-1; 7 bases match TRBD1. Germline CDR1 is SGHAT and CDR2 is FQDESV (reference sequence). CDR3 length equals 14 residues. The junction had 7 bases not matched to a gene; V was cut back by 5 bases and J by 3 bases.

The chain joins TRBV6-5 to TRBJ2-5, with 7 positions matching TRBD2. Losses at the gene ends were 5 bases for V and 3 bases for J; bases not matched to a gene: 3. The germline gives CDR1 MNHEY, CDR2 SVGAGI. This CDR3 has 13 amino acids. The CDR3 DNA reads as TGTGCCAGCAGTGCGGGGGATGAAGAGACCCAGTACTTC. Its protein product is CASSAGDEETQYF.

This clone has a handful of counts. The chain combines TRBV30 with TRBJ2-3; tentative D call: TRBD2 (5 bases). This CDR3 contains 14 residues. Trimming left V 2 bases short and J 1 base short, with 10 bases between. Germline assignment: CDR1 GTSNPN and CDR2 SVGIG (reference sequence). The CDR3 spells CAWSWGSGTDTQYF. The CDR3 DNA follows: TGTGCCTGGAGTTGGGGTAGCGGCACAGATACGCAGTATTTT.

There are a few counts of this clone. In DNA form, the CDR3 reads TGTGCCAGCAGCTTATCCAGGACCACCGGGGAGCTGTTTTTT. Protein: CASSLSRTTGELFF. The chain recombines TRBV7-6 with TRBJ2-2; D uncertain. Trimming took 2 bases from V and 4 from J, leaving 8 bases between them. Germline V CDR1 and CDR2: SGHVS, FNYEAQ. The CDR3 length is 14 residues.

This clone was found a few times. The DNA for the CDR3 is TGTGCCAGCAGCTCGAGACAGGGGGCCGGCGGGGAGCTGTTTTTT. Translation gives CASSSRQGAGGELFF. The chain employs TRBV7-9 and TRBJ2-2; 10 bases are shared with TRBD1. Germline V CDR1 and CDR2: SEHNR, FQNEAQ (reference sequence). CDR3 length: 15 residues. The junction had 6 bases not matched to a gene; V was cut back by 4 bases and J by 7 bases.

This clone was counted between two and nine times. Other DNA sequences from this sample encode an identical CDR3 as well. The V gene is TRBV5-1, the J gene TRBJ2-3; D tentatively fits TRBD1 or TRBD2 (5 bases each). Germline-derived CDR1 and CDR2 are SGHRS and YFSETQ. V was trimmed by 0 bases and J by 0 bases, leaving 5 bases between them. The CDR3 runs 14 residues. The CDR3 DNA follows: TGCGCCAGCAGCTTGGGGGGGAGCACAGATACGCAGTATTTT. This codes for CASSLGGSTDTQYF.

The rearrangement links TRBV28 to TRBJ1-2; 7 nucleotides line up with TRBD1. Germline V lookup: CDR1 MDHEN, CDR2 SYDVKM. CDR3 length: 13 amino acids. V was pared by 5 bases and J by 6 bases, with 6 bases of the junction left unmatched. The CDR3 DNA reads as TGTGCCAGCAGTAGGGGGACAGAGGATGGCTACACCTTC. Its protein product is CASSRGTEDGYTF.

This clone is labeled medium-sized (0.01 to 0.1%). The chain couples TRBV18 to TRBJ2-1; a weak D match, TRBD2 (6 bases). CDR3 length: 12 residues. Germline V gene sequence: CDR1 KGHSH, CDR2 LQKENI. V was cut by 3 bases and J by 7 bases, with 7 bases left in between. In DNA form, the CDR3 reads TGTGCCAGCTCACCGAGCGGGAATGAGCAGTTCTTC. This sequence encodes CASSPSGNEQFF.

On this clone itself: It is likely a read error, because the conserved phenylalanine at the end of the CDR3 is missing. The chain links TRBV7-2 to TRBJ2-7, with 9 bases identical to TRBD1. Germline assignment: CDR1 SGHTA and CDR2 FQGNSA. V lost 3 bases, J lost 5 bases, and 5 bases stayed unmatched. The CDR3 totals 14 residues. CDR3 coding DNA: TGTGCCAGCAGCTTCGACAGGGGGGGTGACGAGCAGTACCTC. Its translation is CASSFDRGGDEQYL.

This clone was detected a few times. The chain carries TRBV29-1 and TRBJ2-6, with D maybe TRBD2 (5 bases). Germline CDR1 SQVTM, CDR2 ANQGSEA. This CDR3 is built from 14 residues. V shed 6 bases and J shed 2 bases, with 11 bases lying between them. The CDR3 DNA is TGCAGCGTCGAGGGCGCCGCTGGGGCCAACGTCCTGACTTTC. This translates into CSVEGAAGANVLTF.

The CDR3 reads CASSMWYHSGNTIYF. The CDR3 nucleotides are TGTGCCAGTAGTATGTGGTATCACTCTGGAAACACCATATATTTT. The chain joins TRBV19 to TRBJ1-3; D is undetermined. The CDR3 length is 15 residues. Germline-derived CDR1 and CDR2 are LNHDA and SQIVND (reference sequence). The germline V and J ends were trimmed by 3 bases and 0 bases, with 9 bases remaining between them.

The chain carries TRBV10-3 and TRBJ2-3; 7 nucleotides agree with TRBD1. CDR3 length: 14 amino acids. Germline V gives CDR1 ENHRY, CDR2 SYGVKD. V was pared by 7 bases and J by 5 bases, with 9 bases of the junction left unmatched. The CDR3, as DNA: TGTGCCATCACCTCAACAGGGGATAAAGATACGCAGTATTTT. Its translation is CAITSTGDKDTQYF.

The chain is built from TRBV27 and TRBJ2-7, with 7 bases that match TRBD2. The trim removed 2 bases at V and 2 bases at J, leaving 3 bases unmatched. CDR1 is MNHEY and CDR2 is SMNVEV in the germline V gene (reference sequence). The CDR3 spans 14 residues. The CDR3 coding sequence is TGTGCCAGCAGTTTAGGGACTACACCCTACGAGCAGTACTTC. This translates into CASSLGTTPYEQYF.

The chain has TRBV5-1 and TRBJ2-5, with a tentative D call TRBD1 (5 bases). The J call may not be correct, given that the DNA end is closer to TRBJ2-7. CDR1 and CDR2 from the germline V gene are SGHRS and YFSETQ. This CDR3 contains 13 residues. CDR3 DNA: TGCGCCAGCAGCTACTCAGGGTCGGGCGAGCAGTACTTC. Its translation is CASSYSGSGEQYF.

DNA of the CDR3: TGTGCCAGCAGTCCCGGGACAGGGGGCTACAATGAGCAGTTCTTC. Translated, it gives CASSPGTGGYNEQFF. The chain uses TRBV7-9 and TRBJ2-1; 11 bases are a match to TRBD1. V was clipped by 6 bases and J by 3 bases; unmatched bases: 4. This CDR3 spans 15 amino acids. In germline, CDR1 is SEHNR, CDR2 FQNEAQ (reference sequence).

This clone was counted between two and nine times. This chain links TRBV10-3 with TRBJ2-5; TRBD1 matches 8 bases. The CDR3 runs to 16 residues. The V segment lost 6 bases and the J segment 5 bases; nucleotides outside the gene matches: 14. Germline assignment: CDR1 ENHRY and CDR2 SYGVKD. Here the CDR3 DNA reads TGTGCCATCAGGCCGGACAGGGCTGGGGCACTTGAGACCCAGTACTTC. Its protein is CAIRPDRAGALETQYF.